In this sample, the clone carrying this TCR beta chain turned up a few times. Then a second PCR, running about 6 to 12 cycles, was carried out with a sample-barcoded 5' primer and a J-beta primer mix. One entry per CDR3 protein results from TCRdb running MiXCR on the 5' RACE reads. The sample has about 800,000 distinct CDR3 sequences; 25% are singletons. The data were taken from a study of blood T cells in healthy people across ages. The germline CDR1 and CDR2 sequences are DFQATT and SNEGSKA (reference sequence). This CDR3 comprises 15 residues. V was pared by 6 bases and J by 4 bases, with 8 bases of the junction left unmatched. This sample also appeared in a second study, on T cells of mothers and their children. From that paper: Donation involved three healthy Caucasian mothers and the six children that they had.

The sequence came from a boy younger than 18 in good health. The sample taken for sequencing was blood. This chain connects TRBV20-1 to TRBJ2-1; 11 nucleotides agree with TRBD2. CDR3 in amino acids: CSARTGTSGYNEQFF. DNA for the CDR3: TGCAGTGCGCGAACCGGGACTAGCGGATACAATGAGCAGTTCTTC.